These T cell receptor beta chains were read from a single sample in a study of cytomegalovirus exposure and HLA in healthy donors. Sequenced by immunoSEQ multiplex PCR; TCRdb stores in-frame clones only, minus some. The sample carries some 150,000 clones, around three quarters recorded once. The source material was PBMCs. The receptors stem from a man aged 35 to 55 in good health and CMV-seropositive. Both conserved end residues are part of each CDR3. Fields, in order: V gene, J gene, clone size, D gene, CDR3 DNA, CDR3 protein. A D gene is named only where the DNA matches it firmly. The size field is filled for only some rows; it gives once, few, many or a size class.

v_gene: TRBV10-1; j_gene: TRBJ2-1; abundance: .; d_gene: .; CDR3nt: TGCGCCAGCAGTGTTGGGCTAAACACCCAGGGCAATGAGCAGTTCTTC; CDR3aa: CASSVGLNTQGNEQFF
v_gene: TRBV28; j_gene: TRBJ2-5; abundance: once; d_gene: TRBD1; CDR3nt: TGTGCCAGCAGTGCGGGACAGGGAGCGAGGACCCAGTACTTC; CDR3aa: CASSAGQGARTQYF
v_gene: TRBV7-6; j_gene: TRBJ1-2; abundance: .; d_gene: .; CDR3nt: TGTGCCAGCAGCTTAGCCGGGAGGGGCCACTATGGCTACACCTTC; CDR3aa: CASSLAGRGHYGYTF
v_gene: TRBV25-1; j_gene: TRBJ1-2; abundance: .; d_gene: .; CDR3nt: TGTGCCAGCAGTGAACCTAACTGGGGGGGCGCGGAAGGCTACACCTTC; CDR3aa: CASSEPNWGGAEGYTF
v_gene: TRBV4-1; j_gene: TRBJ1-2; abundance: .; d_gene: TRBD1; CDR3nt: TGCGCCAGCAGCCAGACAGGGGGCTATGGCTACACCTTC; CDR3aa: CASSQTGGYGYTF
v_gene: TRBV4-2; j_gene: TRBJ2-7; abundance: once; d_gene: TRBD1; CDR3nt: TGTGCCAGCAGCTCGGACAGGATGGGGGAGCAGTACTTC; CDR3aa: CASSSDRMGEQYF
v_gene: TRBV7-8; j_gene: TRBJ1-4; abundance: .; d_gene: .; CDR3nt: TGTGCCAGCAGCTTGGGGGGTTGGGGGAAGAATGAAAAACTGTTTTTT; CDR3aa: CASSLGGWGKNEKLFF
v_gene: TRBV29-1; j_gene: TRBJ2-5; abundance: .; d_gene: TRBD1; CDR3nt: TGCAGCGGGACAGGGGCAAGGACCCAGTACTTC; CDR3aa: CSGTGARTQYF
v_gene: TRBV18; j_gene: TRBJ2-5; abundance: .; d_gene: TRBD1; CDR3nt: TGTGCCAGCTCACCTAGAATACGGACAGGTGGTTCTGAGGCTAGACAAGAGACCCAGTACTTC; CDR3aa: CASSPRIRTGGSEARQETQYF
v_gene: TRBV28; j_gene: TRBJ1-5; abundance: .; d_gene: .; CDR3nt: TGTGCCAGCAGTTTAGAGCAGCCCCAGCATTTT; CDR3aa: CASSLEQPQHF
v_gene: TRBV23-1; j_gene: TRBJ1-2; abundance: .; d_gene: .; CDR3nt: TGCGCCAGCACCCGAGCGAGCACAAACTATGGCTACACCTTC; CDR3aa: CASTRASTNYGYTF
v_gene: TRBV5-1; j_gene: TRBJ1-4; abundance: few; d_gene: TRBD1; CDR3nt: TGCGCCAGCGCAACGACAGGGGCGAATGAAAAACTGTTTTTT; CDR3aa: CASATTGANEKLFF
v_gene: TRBV11-2; j_gene: TRBJ2-7; abundance: .; d_gene: .; CDR3nt: TGTGCCAGCAGTCAAGGAAGCGGCGTACTAACCTACGAGCAGTACTTC; CDR3aa: CASSQGSGVLTYEQYF
v_gene: TRBV28; j_gene: TRBJ1-1; abundance: .; d_gene: .; CDR3nt: TGTGCCAGCAGCTATACGGCAGGAGCTTTCTTT; CDR3aa: CASSYTAGAFF
v_gene: TRBV2; j_gene: TRBJ2-3; abundance: .; d_gene: .; CDR3nt: TGTGCCAGCAGTGAAAACCCGGCCGCGGCAACGCAGTATTTT; CDR3aa: CASSENPAAATQYF